This TCR beta chain was profiled in a study of regulatory T cells in long-lasting Graves disease. General observations from the study: Comparison showed that persistent patients shared more public clonotypes (about 3,000) than new patients (about 970).

HTBI primers from iRepertoire and Arm-PCR of CDR3 regions yielded the TCR beta libraries. TCRdb recomputed calls from the multiplex PCR reads with MiXCR, one row per CDR3 protein. The sample includes about 530,000 distinct CDR3 sequences, 15% to 20% seen only once; the top ten take around 25%. Between the trimmed V and J ends, which lost 2 bases and 0 bases, there was a span of 8 bases. From germline, CDR1 is SGHNT and CDR2 YENEEA. The CDR3 has 16 residues. The time point here: newly diagnosed GD, antithyroid drugs for less than 3 months. PBMC RNA served as the TCR library source. American Thyroid Association guidelines were used to diagnose Graves' disease. Worth noting for this clonotype: Its cognate antigen is unknown.

Another study also made use of these data, one on T cells in Graves' hyperthyroidism and ophthalmopathy. From that study: TCR CDR3 regions were first amplified by RT-PCR with HTBI primers. Before onset, by a median of around 6.4 months, the model predicted ophthalmopathy.

The sequence was obtained from a woman aged 35 to 60 with Graves disease. The V and J genes are TRBV11-3 and TRBJ2-6, with D unclear. This specimen consisted of peripheral blood mononuclear cells (PBMCs), obtained at new diagnosis, from a patient treated with antithyroid drugs. The CDR3 nucleotides are TGTGCCAGCAGCTTAACCTGGGACTCTGGGGCCAACGTCCTGACTTTC. This gives the protein CASSLTWDSGANVLTF.